The rows below give T cell receptor beta chains drawn from one sample of a study of blood T cell repertoires in COVID-19. This table comes from immunoSEQ multiplex PCR, and its TCRdb copy is limited to in-frame clones, with some not included. The sample holds about 300,000 clones; 80% to 90% are singletons and the top ten take 3.5% to 4.5%. The material sequenced was PBMCs or T cells enriched from blood (not recorded which). These receptor sequences come from a man younger than 45 who had recovered from COVID-19. CDR3s include the opening cysteine and the closing phenylalanine or tryptophan. D genes are given only for firm matches. The size field is filled for only some rows; it gives once, few, many or a size class.

D	size	V	J	DNA	CDR3
.	.	TRBV14	TRBJ2-3	TGTGCCAGCAGCCAAGGGACAGCTAGCACAGATACGCAGTATTTT	CASSQGTASTDTQYF
TRBD1	.	TRBV29-1	TRBJ1-5	TGCAGCGTTGCACAGGGGGCAGGCCAGCCCCAGCATTTT	CSVAQGAGQPQHF
TRBD2	.	TRBV5-1	TRBJ2-5	TGCGCCAGCAGCTTGGAACCCCCCCTAGCGGGGGGGCAAGGGACCCAGTACTTC	CASSLEPPLAGGQGTQYF
.	.	TRBV12-2	TRBJ1-5	TGTGCAAGTCGCCAAGACAGGGGTGGGGGCAATCAGCCCCAGCATTTT	CASRQDRGGGNQPQHF
TRBD2	.	TRBV4-1	TRBJ2-1	TGCGCCAGCAGCCTCAGGGGCGTAGGACTAGCGTTTTACAATGAGCAGTTCTTC	CASSLRGVGLAFYNEQFF
.	once	TRBV7-9	TRBJ1-3	TGTGCCAGCAGCTTAGGTGGCGGCGGAAACACCATATATTTT	CASSLGGGGNTIYF
.	.	TRBV7-9	TRBJ1-6	TGTGCCAGCAGCTTCCAAACAGGGATGAATTCACCCCTCCACTTT	CASSFQTGMNSPLHF
TRBD1	.	TRBV7-9	TRBJ2-3	TGTGCCAGCAGCTCAACGCAGGGGGCAGATACGCAGTATTTT	CASSSTQGADTQYF
.	.	TRBV11-2	TRBJ2-3	TGTGCCAGCAGCTCGGGATTTGCGAGCACAGATACGCAGTATTTT	CASSSGFASTDTQYF
TRBD1	.	TRBV11-3	TRBJ1-1	TGTGCCAGCAGCTTGACAGGGGGCGCGAAAACTGAAGCTTTCTTT	CASSLTGGAKTEAFF
.	.	TRBV18	TRBJ1-1	TGTGCCAGCTCACCACTGAGGGAGAACACTGAAGCTTTCTTT	CASSPLRENTEAFF
.	.	TRBV28	TRBJ2-1	TGTGCCAGCAGTTTCCGGGGTAACAATGAGCAGTTCTTC	CASSFRGNNEQFF
.	.	TRBV15	TRBJ1-5	TGTGCCACCAGCAGAGTCCCCTATAGCAATCAGCCCCAGCATTTT	CATSRVPYSNQPQHF
TRBD2	.	TRBV6-5	TRBJ2-1	TGTGCCAGCAGTTCCTTAGCGGGGGGGCCTTACAATGAGCAGTTCTTC	CASSSLAGGPYNEQFF
.	.	TRBV7-2	TRBJ1-3	TGTGCCAGCAGCGTCCAGGGCTCTGGAAACACCATATATTTT	CASSVQGSGNTIYF
TRBD1	.	TRBV6-5	TRBJ1-1	TGTGCCAGCAGCCTCGCAGGGACAGGGAACACTGAAGCTTTCTTT	CASSLAGTGNTEAFF
TRBD1	.	TRBV6-5	TRBJ1-3	TGTGCCATCTGGGGACAGGGTGGAACTGGAAACACCATATATTTT	CAIWGQGGTGNTIYF
TRBD1	.	TRBV2	TRBJ1-5	TGTGCCAGCAGTGAAGAGGGGGCGGTTCAGCCCCAGCATTTT	CASSEEGAVQPQHF
.	.	TRBV27	TRBJ2-2	TGTGCCAGCGGCCACGGGACTCCCGAGCTGTTTTTT	CASGHGTPELFF
.	.	TRBV5-1	TRBJ2-5	TGCGCCAGCAGCGGATCTAGCGCCGTACAAGAGACCCAGTACTTC	CASSGSSAVQETQYF
.	.	TRBV5-6	TRBJ2-5	TGTGCCAGCAGCTCCGCTTCCCCAGGGAGGAGAGAGACCCAGTACTTC	CASSSASPGRRETQYF
TRBD1	.	TRBV7-9	TRBJ1-1	TGTGCCAGCAGCTCTGGACAGGTACGGGAAGCTTTCTTT	CASSSGQVREAFF
TRBD2	.	TRBV25-1	TRBJ2-7	TGTGCCAGCAGTGCAATCCCGGGACTAGCGGGAGGGCTCCACGAGCAGTACTTC	CASSAIPGLAGGLHEQYF
TRBD2	.	TRBV29-1	TRBJ2-1	TGCACCTTCAGACTAGCGGGGGGGCCCTACAATGAGCAGTTCTTC	CTFRLAGGPYNEQFF
.	.	TRBV5-1	TRBJ2-7	TGCGCCAGCAGCACAGGTCCCACCTACGAGCAGTACTTC	CASSTGPTYEQYF
.	.	TRBV4-2	TRBJ1-3	TGTGCCAGCAGCCAAGACGGGTTCGGAAACACCATATATTTT	CASSQDGFGNTIYF
TRBD1	.	TRBV6-5	TRBJ2-7	TGTGCCAGCAGCCACGGGACAGGGGCTTTCTTC	CASSHGTGAFF
TRBD2	.	TRBV7-2	TRBJ2-3	TGTGCCAGCAGCTTATTAGGCCGGGGACTAGCGGGAGATACGCAGTATTTT	CASSLLGRGLAGDTQYF
.	.	TRBV4-1	TRBJ2-5	TGCGCCAGCCGGGGTAGCTGGCGAACGGCCCAGTACTTC	CASRGSWRTAQYF
.	.	TRBV19	TRBJ1-5	TGTGCCAGTAGACCCGACACGAGCAATCAGCCCCAGCATTTT	CASRPDTSNQPQHF
.	.	TRBV9	TRBJ2-5	TGTGCCAGCAGCGTAGGAGTAGAAGAGACCCAGTACTTC	CASSVGVEETQYF
TRBD2	.	TRBV9	TRBJ2-1	TGTGCCAGCAGTTTCTTAGGGCTAGCGGTAGACAATGAGCAGTTCTTC	CASSFLGLAVDNEQFF
.	.	TRBV5-4	TRBJ1-1	TGTGCCAGCAGCTTGAACAGCTTGAACACTGAAGCTTTCTTT	CASSLNSLNTEAFF
.	.	TRBV4-1	TRBJ2-1	TGCGCCAGCAGCCAAGGAGGGTACAATGAGCAGTTCTTC	CASSQGGYNEQFF
.	.	TRBV25-1	TRBJ1-3	TGTGCCAGCAGTCCCCAGGGCAACACCATATATTTT	CASSPQGNTIYF